The table lists the clone carrying this T cell receptor beta chain with a few counts. Its antigen is not known. The data were obtained in a study of T cells in Graves' hyperthyroidism and ophthalmopathy. Overall study context: Staff took peripheral blood when the initial diagnosis was made, before any treatment began.

Overall study results and limits: Ophthalmopathy could be told apart from stable hyperthyroidism with a 13 V-J model.

RNA transcripts gave rise to amplified TCR beta CDR3 regions. An initial round of RT-PCR targeting the TCR CDR3 relied on the HTBI primer set. MiXCR, run by TCRdb on the multiplex PCR reads, gives a single entry per CDR3 protein. The repertoire includes 300,000 to 450,000 distinct CDR3 sequences, about 15% of them detected once, and approximately 9.9% sits in the top ten. Absent ophthalmopathy progression within 18 months defined stable Graves' hyperthyroidism. Uncontrolled infection, other autoimmune disease, pregnancy and lactation each barred patients from inclusion. Germline lookup yields CDR1 DFQATT and CDR2 SNEGSKA (reference sequence). The CDR3 spans 13 residues. Trimming at V came to 3 bases and at J to 1 base, leaving 3 bases not matched to a gene.

The chain links TRBV20-1 to TRBJ2-7, with 7 positions matching TRBD1. Sequenced: blood. The clonotype comes from a woman in her sixties or seventies with Graves' hyperthyroidism. CDR3 bases: TGCAGTGCTAGGGACAGGAAGTCCTACGAGCAGTACTTC. Its protein is CSARDRKSYEQYF.